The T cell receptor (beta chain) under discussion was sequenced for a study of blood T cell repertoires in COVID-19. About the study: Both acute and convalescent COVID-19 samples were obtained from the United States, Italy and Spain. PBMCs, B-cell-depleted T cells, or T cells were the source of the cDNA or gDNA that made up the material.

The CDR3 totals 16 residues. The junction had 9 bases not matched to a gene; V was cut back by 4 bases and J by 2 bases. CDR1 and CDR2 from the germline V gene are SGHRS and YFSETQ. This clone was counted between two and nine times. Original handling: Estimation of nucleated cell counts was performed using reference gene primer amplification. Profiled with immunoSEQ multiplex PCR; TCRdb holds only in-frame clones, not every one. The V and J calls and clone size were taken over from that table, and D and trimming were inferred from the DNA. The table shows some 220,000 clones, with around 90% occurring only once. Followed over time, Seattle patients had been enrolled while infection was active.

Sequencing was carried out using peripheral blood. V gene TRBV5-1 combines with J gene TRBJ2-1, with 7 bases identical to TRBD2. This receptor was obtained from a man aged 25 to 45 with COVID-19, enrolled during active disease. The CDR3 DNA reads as TGCGCCAGCAGCACAACTAGGGGAGGGCCCTACAATGAGCAGTTCTTC. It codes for CASSTTRGGPYNEQFF.